The 32 T cell receptor beta chains given below trace back to one sample, sequenced in a study of CD4+ T cells in melanoma. Clones were sequenced by immunoSEQ multiplex PCR, and TCRdb holds only the in-frame ones, with some missing. In the table there are about 110,000 clones, roughly 90% of which are singletons. Material for sequencing was peripheral blood. The receptors were sampled from a human donor with melanoma.

This clone appeared many times. This chain links TRBV15 with TRBJ2-1; the D is unclear. Germline CDR1 LNHNV, CDR2 YYDKDF (reference sequence). This CDR3 is 14 amino acids long. Trimming took off 5 bases at V and 3 bases at J, with 11 bases between the two ends. The chain's CDR3 is CATSVQRYYNEQFF. As DNA, the CDR3 is TGTGCCACCAGCGTTCAGCGCTACTACAATGAGCAGTTCTTC.

V gene TRBV11-2 combines with J gene TRBJ2-2; the D is unclear. From germline, CDR1 is SGHAT and CDR2 FQNNGV. Trimming took 5 bases from V and 4 from J, leaving 14 bases between them. The CDR3 consists of 15 residues. CDR3 protein: CASSPRPGATGELFF. DNA of the CDR3: TGTGCCAGCAGCCCACGTCCAGGTGCCACCGGGGAGCTGTTTTTT.

The chain links TRBV29-1 to TRBJ2-7, with 13 positions matching TRBD2. Per germline, CDR1 SQVTM and CDR2 ANQGSEA. This CDR3 spans 13 amino acids. After removal of 6 bases from V and 6 bases from J, the junction contained 5 bases not matched to a gene. The CDR3 protein is CSVSGTSGAEQYF. The CDR3 DNA follows: TGCAGCGTGTCCGGGACTAGCGGGGCCGAGCAGTACTTC.

The V call is TRBV6-5, the J call TRBJ1-2, with a possible D match to TRBD1 (6 bases). Germline values: CDR1 MNHEY, CDR2 SVGAGI. This CDR3 contains 12 residues. V was trimmed by 7 bases and J by 4 bases, leaving 10 bases between them. The DNA for the CDR3 is TGTGCCAGCAAAAGGACAGCCTATGGCTACACCTTC. Residues: CASKRTAYGYTF.

The chain carries TRBV5-6 and TRBJ2-5; 9 bases line up with TRBD2. The CDR3 totals 17 residues. Germline CDR1 SGHDT, CDR2 YYEEEE. J gave up 2 bases and V 1 base, and 9 bases lay outside the gene matches. DNA for the CDR3: TGTGCCAGCAGCTTGCGGCTAGCGGGGCGCCTTCAAGAGACCCAGTACTTC. Amino acid sequence: CASSLRLAGRLQETQYF.

The chain couples TRBV9 to TRBJ2-2, with 8 bases lining up with TRBD1. The CDR3 has 15 amino acids. V lost 3 bases and J lost 1; bases outside the gene matches: 2. From germline, CDR1 is SGDLS and CDR2 YYNGEE. The CDR3 here is CASSGGQGNTGELFF. The DNA of the CDR3 is TGTGCCAGCAGCGGTGGACAGGGGAACACCGGGGAGCTGTTTTTT.

This chain links TRBV9 with TRBJ1-1; D gene unclear. Germline V lookup: CDR1 SGDLS, CDR2 YYNGEE. There are 13 residues in the CDR3. Trimming removed 5 bases at V and 1 base at J, with 9 bases between. In DNA form, the CDR3 reads TGTGCCAGCAGTTATGCAGAGAACACTGAAGCTTTCTTT. It translates to CASSYAENTEAFF.

The J gene is TRBJ2-7, the V gene TRBV2; D possibly corresponds to TRBD1 (6 bases). Trimming pared 6 bases from V and 6 bases from J, leaving 18 bases between. This CDR3 region has 14 residues. CDR1 and CDR2 (germline): SNHLY, FYNNEI. Here the CDR3 reads CASRERQASGEQYF. The CDR3, as DNA: TGTGCCAGCAGGGAGAGACAGGCCTCGGGCGAGCAGTACTTC.

This chain joins TRBV5-4 and TRBJ2-2; D ambiguous. CDR1 SGHNT and CDR2 YYREEE come from the germline V gene (reference sequence). Between the trimmed V and J ends, which lost 1 base and 6 bases, there was a span of 10 bases. The CDR3 has 14 residues. CDR3: CASSLRAPAGELFF. CDR3 bases: TGTGCCAGCAGCTTGAGGGCGCCCGCCGGGGAGCTGTTTTTT.

V and J are TRBV29-1 and TRBJ2-1, with D possibly being TRBD1 (6 bases). Trimming took off 5 bases at V and 8 bases at J, with 13 bases between the two ends. Germline V gene sequence: CDR1 SQVTM, CDR2 ANQGSEA. This CDR3 contains 12 residues. As DNA, the CDR3 is TGCAGCGTTCCGAGGGGGACATATGAGCAGTTCTTC. Amino acid sequence: CSVPRGTYEQFF.

CDR3 region: CASSAGGWSYEQYF. The CDR3 DNA reads as TGTGCCAGTAGCGCGGGGGGTTGGTCCTACGAGCAGTACTTC. The rearrangement joins TRBV19 to TRBJ2-7; 8 nucleotides align to TRBD2. The trim removed 6 bases at V and 1 base at J, leaving 5 bases unmatched. The CDR3 is 14 amino acids. Germline loops: CDR1 LNHDA, CDR2 SQIVND (reference sequence).

The chain has TRBV29-1 and TRBJ1-1; the D gene is possibly TRBD1 (6 bases). Germline CDR1 is SQVTM and CDR2 is ANQGSEA. V shed 0 bases and J shed 4 bases, with 15 bases lying between them. The CDR3 spans 15 residues. The CDR3 DNA is TGCAGCGTTGAAGATTGGATAGAAGGGGGCACTGAAGCTTTCTTT. It is translated as CSVEDWIEGGTEAFF.

This clone was picked up a small number of times. This chain uses TRBV10-3 with TRBJ2-7; a weak D match, TRBD1 (6 bases). Trimming took 3 bases from V and 2 from J, leaving 14 bases between them. There are 15 residues in the CDR3. Germline-derived CDR1 and CDR2 are ENHRY and SYGVKD. The CDR3 sequence: CAISDLQGMAYEQYF. CDR3 coding DNA: TGTGCCATCAGTGACTTACAGGGCATGGCCTACGAGCAGTACTTC.

The rearrangement links TRBV28 to TRBJ2-3; TRBD2 is a possible D gene (6 bases). CDR3 length equals 16 residues. Trimming stripped 5 bases from V and 3 bases from J, with 18 bases between. Germline CDR1 and CDR2: MDHEN and SYDVKM. The CDR3 region is CASSPPGKRATDTQYF. CDR3 sequence (DNA): TGTGCCAGCAGTCCGCCCGGAAAGCGGGCTACAGATACGCAGTATTTT. Full variable domain (remainder filled in from reference TRBV28 and TRBJ2-3): DVKVTQSSRYLVKRTGEKVFLECVQDMDHENMFWYRQDPGLGLRLIYFSYDVKMKEKGDIPEGYSVSREKKERFSLILESASTNQTSMYLCASSPPGKRATDTQYFGPGTRLTVL.

The genes are TRBV5-1 and TRBJ2-5, with 7 bases aligning to TRBD1. The V gene end was trimmed by 1 base and the J gene end by 2 bases; junction bases not matched to a gene: 5. CDR3 length equals 15 residues. Germline CDR1 and CDR2: SGHRS and YFSETQ. In nucleotides, the CDR3 is TGCGCCAGCAGCTTGAGGACAGGTGGTCAAGAGACCCAGTACTTC. Protein: CASSLRTGGQETQYF.

V and J are TRBV5-4 and TRBJ2-3; 14 bases line up with TRBD2. Trimming removed 3 bases from V and 3 bases from J; junction bases left unmatched: 9. The CDR3 length is 18 residues. Looked up from germline, CDR1 is SGHNT and CDR2 is YYREEE (reference sequence). CDR3 region: CASSSPGLAGVGTDTQYF. The CDR3 DNA sequence: TGTGCCAGCAGCTCACCGGGACTAGCGGGAGTCGGGACAGATACGCAGTATTTT. Full variable domain (outside the CDR3, taken from reference TRBV5-4 and TRBJ2-3): ETGVTQSPTHLIKTRGQQVTLRCSSQSGHNTVSWYQQALGQGPQFIFQYYREEENGRGNFPPRFSGLQFPNYSSELNVNALELDDSALYLCASSSPGLAGVGTDTQYFGPGTRLTVL.

V is TRBV19 and J is TRBJ1-1, with 9 bases aligning to TRBD1. With 4 bases clipped from V and 1 base from J, the junction kept 13 bases outside the gene matches. The CDR3 is 18 residues long. Germline V gene data show CDR1 as LNHDA and CDR2 as SQIVND (reference sequence). CDR3 region: CASSTLPGQGNRNTEAFF. As DNA, the CDR3 is TGTGCCAGTAGTACATTACCGGGACAGGGCAACCGGAACACTGAAGCTTTCTTT.

In DNA form, the CDR3 reads TGCGCCAGCAGCTTTACTGTGACTGGGGGTAACACTGAAGCTTTCTTT. Translated: CASSFTVTGGNTEAFF. The chain uses TRBV5-1 and TRBJ1-1; D is possibly TRBD1 (5 bases). CDR1 is SGHRS and CDR2 is YFSETQ in the germline V gene. There are 16 residues in the CDR3. Deletions cut 2 bases from V and 2 bases from J, with 16 bases between.

The chain carries TRBV9 and TRBJ1-4; D is ambiguous. CDR3 length equals 14 residues. V was trimmed by 0 bases and J by 7 bases, leaving 10 bases between them. Germline CDR1 reads SGDLS; CDR2 reads YYNGEE. The CDR3 loop is CASSVGGSGEKLFF. DNA of the CDR3: TGTGCCAGCAGCGTAGGAGGGTCGGGTGAAAAACTGTTTTTT.

The chain uses TRBV28 and TRBJ1-4; D unresolved. From germline, CDR1 is MDHEN and CDR2 SYDVKM. The CDR3 spans 15 residues. With 1 base removed from V and 10 bases from J, the gap between germline ends came to 16 bases. The CDR3 coding sequence is TGTGCCAGCAGTTTATCTCAAGGGCGCCGGGGAAAACTGTTTTTT. It yields the protein CASSLSQGRRGKLFF. Full variable domain (outside the CDR3, taken from reference TRBV28 and TRBJ1-4): DVKVTQSSRYLVKRTGEKVFLECVQDMDHENMFWYRQDPGLGLRLIYFSYDVKMKEKGDIPEGYSVSREKKERFSLILESASTNQTSMYLCASSLSQGRRGKLFFGSGTQLSVL.

This sequence joins TRBV4-1 and TRBJ1-1; D is possibly TRBD1 (6 bases). Germline lookup yields CDR1 MGHRA and CDR2 YSYEKL. CDR3 size: 15 residues. Trimming left V 4 bases short and J 1 base short, with 13 bases between. The CDR3 is CASSPEQGRNTEAFF. The CDR3 nucleotides read TGCGCCAGCAGCCCAGAACAGGGCCGGAACACTGAAGCTTTCTTT.

The sample holds one count of this clone. The gene calls are TRBV2 and TRBJ2-2; 10 bases map to TRBD1. The CDR3 spans 15 residues. CDR1 SNHLY and CDR2 FYNNEI come from the germline V gene. The V segment lost 6 bases and the J segment 5 bases; nucleotides outside the gene matches: 6. CDR3 DNA: TGTGCCAGCAGCCCCGGGACAGGGGCGACCGGGGAGCTGTTTTTT. Translating it yields CASSPGTGATGELFF.

The chain has TRBV11-2 and TRBJ2-1, with 12 nucleotides matching TRBD1. The CDR3 length is 17 residues. Trimming cost V 8 bases and J 6 bases; bases outside gene matches: 14. Germline CDR1 SGHAT, CDR2 FQNNGV. The CDR3 DNA is TGTGCCAGCCGCGGGACAGGGGGCTCCCTAAGACTCAATGAGCAGTTCTTC. It is translated as CASRGTGGSLRLNEQFF.

The V and J genes are TRBV28 and TRBJ2-4; maybe TRBD1 (5 bases). This CDR3 has 16 amino acids. The V gene's germline CDR1 is MDHEN and CDR2 SYDVKM. Trimming left V 5 bases short and J 2 bases short, with 16 bases between. Written as DNA, the CDR3 is TGTGCCAGCAGTCCTCTTAGTAGGGGAACCAAAAACATTCAGTACTTC. Protein product: CASSPLSRGTKNIQYF.

J is TRBJ2-1 and V is TRBV7-8, with TRBD1 matching over 8 bases. This CDR3 is 13 amino acids long. The V segment lost 5 bases and the J segment 4 bases; nucleotides outside the gene matches: 1. The germline V gene encodes CDR1 SGHVS and CDR2 FQNEAQ. This CDR3 is CASSQGAYNEQFF. DNA for the CDR3: TGTGCCAGCAGCCAGGGGGCGTACAATGAGCAGTTCTTC.

The gene calls are TRBV9 and TRBJ2-1, with 11 nucleotides matching TRBD2. Germline CDR1 and CDR2: SGDLS and YYNGEE. This CDR3 comprises 18 residues. V lost 0 bases to trimming and J lost 3 bases; unmatched junction nucleotides: 8. CDR3 sequence: CASSVGKLAGGYYNEQFF. For the CDR3, the DNA is TGTGCCAGCAGCGTAGGGAAGCTAGCGGGGGGATACTACAATGAGCAGTTCTTC.

A single count supports this clone. V and J are TRBV4-1 and TRBJ1-3, with 7 bases matching TRBD1. The junction had 4 bases not matched to a gene; V was cut back by 0 bases and J by 2 bases. The CDR3 spans 16 residues. Germline CDR1 is MGHRA and CDR2 is YSYEKL. The CDR3: CASSQDDRVPGNTIYF. The CDR3 bases are TGCGCCAGCAGCCAAGACGACAGGGTCCCTGGAAACACCATATATTTT.

For this clone: A much larger clone differs from this one at a single base, so this may be a read error. In the same sample, other DNA sequences code for this CDR3. The V and J genes are TRBV2 and TRBJ2-1; D gene uncertain. The CDR3 has 11 amino acids. Trimming stripped 5 bases from V and 2 bases from J, with 1 base between. CDR1 is SNHLY, CDR2 FYNNEI, per germline. The CDR3 bases are TGTGCCAGCAGTCCCTACAATGAGCAGTTCTTC. Its protein product is CASSPYNEQFF.

The V gene is TRBV7-8, the J gene TRBJ2-6; weak D call: TRBD1 (6 bases). The length of the CDR3 is 16 residues. Germline assignment: CDR1 SGHVS and CDR2 FQNEAQ. V lost 3 bases and J 3 bases, leaving 12 bases between the germline ends. For the CDR3, the DNA is TGTGCCAGCAGCTTCAGGGGTAAGGGTGGGGCCAACGTCCTGACTTTC. Translating gives CASSFRGKGGANVLTF.

The gene calls are TRBV20-1 and TRBJ2-7; D is unclear. The germline V gene has CDR1 DFQATT and CDR2 SNEGSKA (reference sequence). V was cut by 6 bases and J by 2 bases, with 8 bases left in between. CDR3 length: 11 residues. DNA of the CDR3: TGCAGTGCCTGGCTCACCTACGAGCAGTACTTC. Its protein product is CSAWLTYEQYF.

This chain connects TRBV7-9 to TRBJ2-7, with D possibly being TRBD2 (6 bases). Germline values: CDR1 SEHNR, CDR2 FQNEAQ (reference sequence). The CDR3 spans 13 residues. V lost 7 bases and J 1 base, leaving 11 bases between the germline ends. This CDR3 reads CASTYGGSYEQYF. The DNA for the CDR3 is TGTGCCAGCACTTACGGGGGATCCTACGAGCAGTACTTC.

J is TRBJ1-2 and V is TRBV5-1; 7 bases match TRBD1. Per the germline V gene, CDR1 is SGHRS and CDR2 is YFSETQ. The CDR3 contains 14 residues. Trimming removed 4 bases from V and 5 bases from J; junction bases left unmatched: 8. In nucleotides, the CDR3 is TGCGCCAGCAGCATTAGACAGGGTGAATATGGCTACACCTTC. This codes for CASSIRQGEYGYTF. The entire variable domain, with the rest obtained from reference TRBV5-1 and TRBJ1-2, is as follows: KAGVTQTPRYLIKTRGQQVTLSCSPISGHRSVSWYQQTPGQGLQFLFEYFSETQRNKGNFPGRFSGRQFSNSRSEMNVSTLELGDSALYLCASSIRQGEYGYTFGSGTRLTVV.